This entry lists 25 T cell receptor beta chains sequenced from one sample in a study of T cell responses to AZD1222 COVID-19 vaccine (dated by TCRdb to 2020 to 2022). The method was the immunoSEQ multiplex PCR assay. TCRdb retrieved this table from immuneACCESS and kept in-frame rearrangements only. Not all clones are present; in checked studies, unresolved V genes account for under half, and no reason is known for the remainder. In all, the sample holds about 94,000 clones, and nearly 90% of those were seen once. Approximately 12% of the sample is held by the ten biggest clonotypes. Per the publication, the time point label means: baseline before first vaccination. Sequencing used peripheral blood, obtained on day 0 of AZD1222 vaccination. These receptors were obtained from an adult in good health.

Here the CDR3 DNA reads TGTGCCAGCAGTTTATCGACCAGGGGGGATTCACCCCTCCACTTT. This sequence encodes CASSLSTRGDSPLHF. The chain is built from TRBV27 and TRBJ1-6; 7 nucleotides line up with TRBD1. CDR1 is MNHEY and CDR2 is SMNVEV in the germline V gene (reference sequence). This CDR3 spans 15 amino acids. Trimming cost V 0 bases and J 8 bases; bases outside gene matches: 4.

The DNA of the CDR3 is TGTGCCAGCAGTTACTCGAACACTGAAGCTTTCTTT. Its translation: CASSYSNTEAFF. The rearrangement uses TRBV6-5 and TRBJ1-1; D remains ambiguous. The CDR3 is made up of 12 amino acids. V was clipped by 0 bases and J by 1 base, with 0 bases between them. CDR1 is MNHEY, CDR2 SVGAGI, per germline.

V gene TRBV3-1 (or the pseudogene TRBV3-2) combines with J gene TRBJ1-6; perhaps TRBD1 as D (6 bases). This CDR3 spans 15 amino acids. Trimming cost V 6 bases and J 9 bases, with 18 bases left between them. Germline V gene lookup returns CDR1 LGHDT and CDR2 YNNKEL (reference sequence). CDR3: CASRRREIGGSPLHF. The CDR3 DNA is TGTGCCAGCAGGCGTCGGGAGATAGGGGGTTCACCCCTCCACTTT.

V and J are TRBV29-1 and TRBJ2-7; 9 bases line up with TRBD1. The CDR3 spans 13 residues. Looked up from germline, CDR1 is SQVTM and CDR2 is ANQGSEA. With 6 bases clipped from V and 2 bases from J, the junction kept 5 bases outside the gene matches. The CDR3 is CSVQTGGAYEQYF. The CDR3 nucleotides read TGCAGCGTGCAGACAGGGGGTGCCTACGAGCAGTACTTC.

This clone was recorded once. The chain is built from TRBV27 and TRBJ1-2; D uncertain. This CDR3 spans 13 amino acids. Between the trimmed V and J ends, which lost 6 bases and 3 bases, there was a span of 11 bases. The germline gives CDR1 MNHEY, CDR2 SMNVEV (reference sequence). As DNA, the CDR3 is TGTGCCAGCAGGGGGAGGGTGGACTATGGCTACACCTTC. Amino acid sequence: CASRGRVDYGYTF.

The V and J genes are TRBV18 and TRBJ1-4; 7 nucleotides align to TRBD1. This CDR3 region has 14 residues. V was clipped by 6 bases and J by 4 bases; unmatched bases: 5. Germline assignment: CDR1 KGHSH and CDR2 LQKENI. As DNA, the CDR3 is TGTGCCAGCTCCCGGGGACAGATTAATGAAAAACTGTTTTTT. Its translation is CASSRGQINEKLFF.

The V and J genes are TRBV19 and TRBJ1-1; D is unclear. V lost 3 bases and J lost 5, with 19 bases in between. The CDR3 covers 16 residues. CDR1 and CDR2 from the germline V gene are LNHDA and SQIVND (reference sequence). CDR3 in amino acids: CASSIPPGEFGTEAFF. As DNA, the CDR3 is TGTGCCAGTAGTATTCCCCCCGGGGAGTTCGGGACTGAAGCTTTCTTT.

The V and J genes are TRBV25-1 and TRBJ1-2, with D possibly TRBD1 on 6 matching bases. The CDR3 has 16 residues. The germline V and J ends were trimmed by 4 bases and 4 bases, with 19 bases remaining between them. Looked up from germline, CDR1 is MGHDK and CDR2 is SYGVNS. CDR3: CASSAGTSGRRYGYTF. CDR3 coding DNA: TGTGCCAGCAGTGCCGGGACATCTGGAAGACGCTATGGCTACACCTTC.

V gene TRBV6-1 combines with J gene TRBJ1-2; D possibly corresponds to TRBD1 (6 bases). This CDR3 has 14 amino acids. Trimming took 2 bases from V and 7 from J, leaving 14 bases between them. Looked up from germline, CDR1 is MNHNS and CDR2 is SASEGT. The CDR3 DNA reads as TGTGCCAGCAGTGAACCCCAGGGGTGGCGTGGCTACACCTTC. It encodes CASSEPQGWRGYTF.

The V gene is TRBV6-6, the J gene TRBJ1-4, with D unresolved. The V end was cut by 4 bases, the J end by 7 bases, with 16 bases between. The V gene's germline CDR1 is MNHNY and CDR2 SVGAGI (reference sequence). The CDR3 totals 15 residues. Here the CDR3 reads CASSSPPGVGEKLFF. The CDR3 coding sequence is TGTGCCAGCAGTTCCCCGCCGGGTGTGGGTGAAAAACTGTTTTTT.

This clone was observed a few times. The chain joins TRBV3-1 (or the pseudogene TRBV3-2) to TRBJ2-1; D unresolved. V was clipped by 1 base and J by 3 bases, with 13 bases between them. This CDR3 contains 16 residues. Germline lookup yields CDR1 LGHDT and CDR2 YNNKEL (reference sequence). The CDR3 loop reads CASSQVGRPYYNEQFF. CDR3 coding DNA: TGTGCCAGCAGCCAAGTTGGCAGACCCTACTACAATGAGCAGTTCTTC.

The V and J genes are TRBV5-1 and TRBJ1-4; tentatively, D is TRBD1 (6 bases). CDR3 size: 14 residues. Trimming pared 2 bases from V and 2 bases from J, leaving 7 bases between. Germline lookup yields CDR1 SGHRS and CDR2 YFSETQ. For the CDR3, the DNA is TGCGCCAGCAGCTTAGGGGGGACTAATGAAAAACTGTTTTTT. Its translation is CASSLGGTNEKLFF.

The chain is built from TRBV28 and TRBJ1-6, with TRBD1 identical over 9 bases. The junction had 3 bases not matched to a gene; V was cut back by 6 bases and J by 3 bases. CDR3 length: 15 amino acids. Germline lookup yields CDR1 MDHEN and CDR2 SYDVKM. CDR3 protein: CASRPTGGYNSPLHF. DNA for the CDR3: TGTGCCAGCAGGCCGACAGGGGGCTATAATTCACCCCTCCACTTT. Drawing the rest from reference TRBV28 and TRBJ1-6, the complete variable domain is DVKVTQSSRYLVKRTGEKVFLECVQDMDHENMFWYRQDPGLGLRLIYFSYDVKMKEKGDIPEGYSVSREKKERFSLILESASTNQTSMYLCASRPTGGYNSPLHFGNGTRLTVT.

By share, this clone ranks as large. This chain links TRBV29-1 with TRBJ2-2, with 7 bases identical to TRBD1. The V segment lost 7 bases and the J segment 5 bases; nucleotides outside the gene matches: 10. CDR1 and CDR2 from the germline V gene are SQVTM and ANQGSEA. This CDR3 comprises 14 residues. The CDR3 region has the DNA TGCAGCGCCGGGGTTACAGGGGTAACCGGGGAGCTGTTTTTT. Its translation: CSAGVTGVTGELFF.

The V call is TRBV2, the J call TRBJ1-2; possible D gene TRBD1, 6 bases. The length of the CDR3 is 13 residues. The germline V and J ends were trimmed by 8 bases and 9 bases, with 19 bases remaining between them. Germline V gene data show CDR1 as SNHLY and CDR2 as FYNNEI. In nucleotides, the CDR3 is TGTGCCAGCGGAGTCGGGGGGCCCTTCAGCTACACCTTC. This gives the protein CASGVGGPFSYTF.

This clone showed up just a few times. The chain carries TRBV5-8 and TRBJ2-1, with 8 bases aligning to TRBD2. V was clipped by 4 bases and J by 0 bases; unmatched bases: 0. The CDR3 is 14 residues long. Germline values: CDR1 SGHTS, CDR2 YDEGEE. CDR3 in amino acids: CASSRGGSYNEQFF. The DNA of the CDR3 is TGTGCCAGCAGCCGGGGGGGCTCCTACAATGAGCAGTTCTTC. Full variable domain (missing parts from reference TRBV5-8 and TRBJ2-1): EAGVTQSPTHLIKTRGQQATLRCSPISGHTSVYWYQQALGLGLQFLLWYDEGEERNRGNFPPRFSGRQFPNYSSELNVNALELEDSALYLCASSRGGSYNEQFFGPGTRLTVL.

The rearrangement links TRBV5-1 to TRBJ2-7; D gene uncertain. CDR3 length: 14 residues. Germline CDR1 is SGHRS and CDR2 is YFSETQ. V was clipped by 0 bases and J by 4 bases, with 11 bases between them. The chain's CDR3 is CASSLGTEAYEQYF. In nucleotides, the CDR3 is TGCGCCAGCAGCTTGGGTACAGAGGCTTACGAGCAGTACTTC.

The J gene is TRBJ1-1, the V gene TRBV6-4; D is perhaps TRBD1 (5 bases). Germline V CDR1 and CDR2: MRHNA, SNTAGT. The CDR3 contains 13 residues. V was pared by 4 bases and J by 6 bases, with 12 bases between. DNA for the CDR3: TGTGCCAGCAGTGCGACAGTTTATGCTGAAGCTTTCTTT. It translates to CASSATVYAEAFF.

The V call is TRBV4-1, the J call TRBJ1-4; D is uncertain. Trimming took off 1 base at V and 7 bases at J, with 13 bases between the two ends. The V gene's germline CDR1 is MGHRA and CDR2 YSYEKL. This CDR3 spans 15 amino acids. The CDR3 spells CASSQVGIWAEKLFF. CDR3 nucleotide sequence: TGCGCCAGCAGCCAAGTGGGCATTTGGGCTGAAAAACTGTTTTTT.

This rearrangement joins TRBV5-1 to TRBJ2-2, with D possibly matching TRBD2 (6 bases). This CDR3 has 16 amino acids. V was cut by 3 bases and J by 5 bases, with 17 bases left in between. Germline lookup yields CDR1 SGHRS and CDR2 YFSETQ. The CDR3 loop is CASSSGRRAGTGELFF. The DNA of the CDR3 is TGCGCCAGCAGCTCCGGACGGAGGGCGGGGACCGGGGAGCTGTTTTTT.

This chain connects TRBV5-1 to TRBJ1-4; D gene ambiguous. The CDR3 has 14 residues. Germline-derived CDR1 and CDR2 are SGHRS and YFSETQ. V lost 4 bases to trimming and J lost 5 bases, with 12 bases between them. The CDR3 DNA follows: TGCGCCAGCAGCCAGGACGGGATCAATGAAAAACTGTTTTTT. Its translation: CASSQDGINEKLFF.

V gene TRBV6-1 combines with J gene TRBJ1-2; D gene ambiguous. V shed 2 bases and J shed 1 base, with 23 bases lying between them. The CDR3 extends over 19 amino acids. In germline, CDR1 is MNHNS, CDR2 SASEGT. CDR3 in amino acids: CASSEYSRAYQPLNYGYTF. CDR3 DNA sequence: TGTGCCAGCAGTGAATACTCACGGGCCTACCAACCCCTTAACTATGGCTACACCTTC.

This chain links TRBV7-2 with TRBJ2-2; D gene ambiguous. V was trimmed by 4 bases and J by 4 bases, leaving 16 bases between them. Germline CDR1 SGHTA, CDR2 FQGNSA. The CDR3 runs 16 residues. The CDR3 DNA is TGTGCCAGCAGCTCCCAGAGCCCCCTCGGCACCGGGGAGCTGTTTTTT. It encodes CASSSQSPLGTGELFF.

The rearrangement joins TRBV10-3 to TRBJ1-2, with D unclear. Germline V gene data show CDR1 as ENHRY and CDR2 as SYGVKD. The CDR3 consists of 14 residues. V was pared by 7 bases and J by 4 bases, with 16 bases between. This chain's CDR3 is CAIKGSTSVYGYTF. CDR3 coding DNA: TGTGCCATCAAAGGGTCAACGTCTGTCTATGGCTACACCTTC.

This clone was picked up one time. V and J are TRBV5-4 and TRBJ1-2; no definite D call. The V gene's germline CDR1 is SGHNT and CDR2 YYREEE (reference sequence). The length of the CDR3 is 16 residues. V was pared by 2 bases and J by 0 bases, with 14 bases between. The CDR3: CASSFPGTASNYGYTF. The CDR3, as DNA: TGTGCCAGCAGCTTTCCTGGTACAGCTTCTAACTATGGCTACACCTTC.